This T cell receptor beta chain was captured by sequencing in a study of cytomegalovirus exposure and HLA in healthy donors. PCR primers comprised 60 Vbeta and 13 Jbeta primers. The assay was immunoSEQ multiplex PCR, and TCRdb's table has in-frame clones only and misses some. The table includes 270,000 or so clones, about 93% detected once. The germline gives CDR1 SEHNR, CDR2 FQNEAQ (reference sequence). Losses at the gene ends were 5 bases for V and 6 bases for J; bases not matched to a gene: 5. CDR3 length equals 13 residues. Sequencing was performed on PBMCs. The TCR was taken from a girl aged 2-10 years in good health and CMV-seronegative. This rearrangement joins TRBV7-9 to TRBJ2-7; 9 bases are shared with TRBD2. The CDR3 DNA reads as TGTGCCAGCAGCCCGCGGGGGGGTCCCGAGCAGTACTTC. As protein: CASSPRGGPEQYF.